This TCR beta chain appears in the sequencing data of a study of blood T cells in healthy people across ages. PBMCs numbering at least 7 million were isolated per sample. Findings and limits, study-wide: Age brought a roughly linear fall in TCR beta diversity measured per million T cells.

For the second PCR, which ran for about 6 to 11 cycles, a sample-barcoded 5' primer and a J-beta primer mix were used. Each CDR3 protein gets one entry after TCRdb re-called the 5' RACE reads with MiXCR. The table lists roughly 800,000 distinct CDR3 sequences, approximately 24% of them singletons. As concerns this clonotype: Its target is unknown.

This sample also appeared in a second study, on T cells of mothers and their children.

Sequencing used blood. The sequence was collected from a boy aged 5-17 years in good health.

CDR3 sequence (DNA): TGTGCCAGCAGTTCCTTTTCGGGACAGATGGACAATGAGCAGTTCTTC. Translated: CASSSFSGQMDNEQFF. The chain joins TRBV12-3 or TRBV12-4 to TRBJ2-1; TRBD1 agrees at 7 bases. There are 16 residues in the CDR3. V lost 4 bases to trimming and J lost 5 bases; unmatched junction nucleotides: 11.